Below, 17 T cell receptor beta chains from the same sample are listed, as sequenced in a study of shared clonotypes between healthy human individuals. The repertoire was sequenced with immunoSEQ multiplex PCR; TCRdb's copy has only in-frame clones and lacks some. The sample has some 450,000 clones; over 60% are singletons. Sequencing was carried out using PBMCs. The receptors originated from a woman aged 40 to 50 in good health. Some clones in this sample may be carry-over from other donors' samples.

Concerning this clone itself: A far larger clone lies a single base away; this is likely a read error. Other DNA sequences from this sample encode an identical CDR3 as well. The chain is built from TRBV19 and TRBJ2-5, with D perhaps TRBD2 (8 bases). The V and J ends lost 2 bases and 5 bases respectively, with 15 bases between them. Germline V lookup: CDR1 LNHDA, CDR2 SQIVND (reference sequence). The CDR3 consists of 15 residues. The CDR3 loop is CASSISGGQQETQYF. As DNA, the CDR3 is TGTGCCAGTAGTATAAGCGGGGGACAGCAGGAGACCCAGTACTTC.

The rearrangement joins TRBV5-1 to TRBJ2-6; the D is unclear. V was trimmed by 6 bases and J by 2 bases, leaving 9 bases between them. CDR3 length: 14 amino acids. Germline V gives CDR1 SGHRS, CDR2 YFSETQ. In nucleotides, the CDR3 is TGCGCCAGCACCCAAATTACTGGGGCCAACGTCCTGACTTTC. Protein: CASTQITGANVLTF.

The chain has TRBV28 and TRBJ1-5, with 7 bases lining up with TRBD1. V gave up 5 bases and J gave up 6 bases; unmatched junction bases: 13. The V gene's germline CDR1 is MDHEN and CDR2 SYDVKM. The CDR3 length is 16 residues. The CDR3 region has the DNA TGTGCCAGCAGTCCCCCGATAGTGAGGGGGCGTCAGCCCCAGCATTTT. Amino acid sequence: CASSPPIVRGRQPQHF.

The count of this clone is one. This chain uses TRBV5-4 with TRBJ2-2; D ambiguous. V lost 0 bases and J 3 bases, leaving 9 bases between the germline ends. The CDR3 is made up of 15 amino acids. Germline V CDR1 and CDR2: SGHNT, YYREEE (reference sequence). The CDR3 DNA reads TGTGCCAGCAGCTTGGAGCAGGCCCACACCGGGGAGCTGTTTTTT. Translated, it gives CASSLEQAHTGELFF. Complete variable domain (other parts from reference TRBV5-4 and TRBJ2-2): ETGVTQSPTHLIKTRGQQVTLRCSSQSGHNTVSWYQQALGQGPQFIFQYYREEENGRGNFPPRFSGLQFPNYSSELNVNALELDDSALYLCASSLEQAHTGELFFGEGSRLTVL.

The V and J genes are TRBV6-1 and TRBJ2-7, with 9 bases identical to TRBD1. After removal of 6 bases from V and 6 bases from J, the junction contained 9 bases not matched to a gene. The CDR3 spans 14 residues. Germline lookup yields CDR1 MNHNS and CDR2 SASEGT. The CDR3 loop reads CASSAYRGLVEQYF. The CDR3 bases are TGTGCCAGCAGCGCTTACAGGGGGCTCGTCGAGCAGTACTTC.

Written as DNA, the CDR3 is TGTGCCAGCAGCCGATGGTTCTATGGCTACACCTTC. It specifies CASSRWFYGYTF. This chain joins TRBV28 and TRBJ1-2; D remains unclear. CDR1 is MDHEN and CDR2 is SYDVKM in the germline V gene. Trimming took 6 bases from V and 4 from J, leaving 9 bases between them. The CDR3 covers 12 residues.

This clone has a handful of counts. The chain couples TRBV7-3 to TRBJ2-2; 7 bases are a match to TRBD1. The CDR3 consists of 15 residues. The junction had 9 bases not matched to a gene; V was cut back by 5 bases and J by 6 bases. Per the germline V gene, CDR1 is SGHTA and CDR2 is FQGTGA. This CDR3 is CASSPGDRDAGELFF. The CDR3 nucleotides are TGTGCCAGCAGCCCAGGCGACAGGGACGCCGGGGAGCTGTTTTTT.

This clone was counted once. V gene TRBV5-6 combines with J gene TRBJ2-1; TRBD2 matches 8 bases. The CDR3 loop spans 16 amino acids. After removal of 1 base from V and 3 bases from J, the junction contained 6 bases not matched to a gene. Germline V gives CDR1 SGHDT, CDR2 YYEEEE. The CDR3, as DNA: TGTGCCAGCAGCTTGTCCCGCGGGAGGCTCTACAATGAGCAGTTCTTC. Translated, it gives CASSLSRGRLYNEQFF.

The chain recombines TRBV7-3 with TRBJ2-2, with TRBD2 identical over 8 bases. Germline lookup yields CDR1 SGHTA and CDR2 FQGTGA. V was clipped by 5 bases and J by 2 bases; unmatched bases: 4. CDR3 length: 15 residues. The chain's CDR3 is CASSPIAGNTGELFF. Written as DNA, the CDR3 is TGTGCCAGCAGCCCCATAGCGGGAAACACCGGGGAGCTGTTTTTT.

Only one count was recorded for this clone. The chain has TRBV5-4 and TRBJ2-5; 9 bases align to TRBD1. The assigned J gene may be wrong: the sequence end matches TRBJ2-7 better. CDR3 length: 15 residues. The germline V gene has CDR1 SGHNT and CDR2 YYREEE (reference sequence). This CDR3 reads CASSGADRGPYEQYF. CDR3 in DNA: TGTGCCAGCAGCGGCGCGGACAGGGGTCCCTACGAGCAGTACTTC.

This chain links TRBV19 with TRBJ2-1; TRBD1 matches at 8 bases. CDR3 length: 15 residues. Germline CDR1 reads LNHDA; CDR2 reads SQIVND (reference sequence). J was trimmed by 3 bases and V by 3 bases; bases with no gene match: 4. The CDR3: CASSIGQGGYNEQFF. CDR3 bases: TGTGCCAGTAGTATCGGACAGGGAGGCTACAATGAGCAGTTCTTC.

The rearrangement links TRBV4-2 to TRBJ1-1; unclear D gene. Trimming took 1 base from V and 6 from J, leaving 15 bases between them. This CDR3 is 15 amino acids long. CDR1 LGHNA and CDR2 YNFKEQ come from the germline V gene. CDR3 in amino acids: CASSQGIATGAEAFF. CDR3 coding DNA: TGTGCCAGCAGCCAAGGGATCGCAACGGGCGCTGAAGCTTTCTTT.

As to this clone: This likely stems from a read error, as it lies one base from a far larger clone. This chain uses TRBV5-4 with TRBJ2-7, with D hard to call. CDR1 and CDR2 from the germline V gene are SGHNT and YYREEE (reference sequence). The CDR3 is made up of 12 amino acids. CDR3 sequence (DNA): TGTGCCGGCAGCAGCCCGAATAACGAGCAGTACTTC. Its protein product is CAGSSPNNEQYF.

This clone appeared a few times. This clone may be a read error of a much larger clone one base away. The chain has TRBV19 and TRBJ2-5; D is uncertain. V lost 5 bases and J lost 5, with 15 bases in between. The CDR3 contains 14 residues. Germline V gene data show CDR1 as LNHDA and CDR2 as SQIVND (reference sequence). CDR3 region: CASSPGLTWETQYF. The CDR3 nucleotides are TGTGCCAGTAGTCCGGGTCTCACCTGGGAGACCCAGTACTTC.

This clone was detected a few times. V gene TRBV11-2 combines with J gene TRBJ2-7, with D perhaps TRBD1 or TRBD2 (5 bases each). Trimming cost V 6 bases and J 6 bases, with 12 bases left between them. The CDR3 has 12 amino acids. The germline V gene has CDR1 SGHAT and CDR2 FQNNGV. CDR3 bases: TGTGCCAGCAGAGACCGGGGCCCCGAGCAGTACTTC. Amino acid sequence: CASRDRGPEQYF. Using reference TRBV11-2 and TRBJ2-7 for the parts outside the CDR3, the full variable domain is EAGVAQSPRYKIIEKRQSVAFWCNPISGHATLYWYQQILGQGPKLLIQFQNNGVVDDSQLPKDRFSAERLKGVDSTLKIQPAKLEDSAVYLCASRDRGPEQYFGPGTRLTVT.

Note on this clone: Other DNA sequences within the sample encode an identical CDR3. V gene TRBV9 combines with J gene TRBJ2-5, with TRBD2 matching over 9 bases. Germline V gene sequence: CDR1 SGDLS, CDR2 YYNGEE. V trimming: 0 bases; J trimming: 5 bases; junction bases outside the gene matches: 2. CDR3 length: 14 residues. The CDR3, as DNA: TGTGCCAGCAGCGTAGGCCTAGCGGGGGAGACCCAGTACTTC. Its translation: CASSVGLAGETQYF.

This clone was counted only a few times. The V gene is TRBV18, the J gene TRBJ1-5; D is uncertain. Per germline, CDR1 KGHSH and CDR2 LQKENI. V was clipped by 2 bases and J by 12 bases, with 14 bases between them. The CDR3 is 13 amino acids. CDR3 protein: CASSPSSAKGQHF. In nucleotides, the CDR3 is TGTGCCAGCTCACCATCCAGTGCCAAGGGCCAGCATTTT.